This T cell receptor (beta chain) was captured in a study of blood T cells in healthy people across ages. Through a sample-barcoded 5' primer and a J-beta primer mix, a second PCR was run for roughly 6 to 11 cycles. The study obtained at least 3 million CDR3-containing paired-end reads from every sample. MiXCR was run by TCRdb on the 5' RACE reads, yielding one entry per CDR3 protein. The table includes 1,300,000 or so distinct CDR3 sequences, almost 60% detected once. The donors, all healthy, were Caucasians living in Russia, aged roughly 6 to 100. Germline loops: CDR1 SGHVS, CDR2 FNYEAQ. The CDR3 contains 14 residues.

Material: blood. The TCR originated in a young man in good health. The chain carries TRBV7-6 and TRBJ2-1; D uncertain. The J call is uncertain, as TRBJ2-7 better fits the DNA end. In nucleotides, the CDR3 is TGTGCCAGCAGCTTAGTTGGAGAAACCTACGAGCAGTACTTC. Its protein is CASSLVGETYEQYF.